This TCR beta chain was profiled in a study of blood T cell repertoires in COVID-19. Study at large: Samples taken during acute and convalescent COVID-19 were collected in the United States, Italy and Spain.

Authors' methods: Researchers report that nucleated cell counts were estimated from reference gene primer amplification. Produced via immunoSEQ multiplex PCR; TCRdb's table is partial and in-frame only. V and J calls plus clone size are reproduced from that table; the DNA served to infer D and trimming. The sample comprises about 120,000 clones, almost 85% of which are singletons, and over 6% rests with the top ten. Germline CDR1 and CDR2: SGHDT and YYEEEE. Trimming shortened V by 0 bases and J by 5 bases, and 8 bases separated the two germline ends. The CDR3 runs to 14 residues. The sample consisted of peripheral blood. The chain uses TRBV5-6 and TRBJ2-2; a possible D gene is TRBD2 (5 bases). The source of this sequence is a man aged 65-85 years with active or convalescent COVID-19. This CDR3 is CASSLAGETGELFF. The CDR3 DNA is TGTGCCAGCAGCTTGGCCGGGGAAACCGGGGAGCTGTTTTTT.